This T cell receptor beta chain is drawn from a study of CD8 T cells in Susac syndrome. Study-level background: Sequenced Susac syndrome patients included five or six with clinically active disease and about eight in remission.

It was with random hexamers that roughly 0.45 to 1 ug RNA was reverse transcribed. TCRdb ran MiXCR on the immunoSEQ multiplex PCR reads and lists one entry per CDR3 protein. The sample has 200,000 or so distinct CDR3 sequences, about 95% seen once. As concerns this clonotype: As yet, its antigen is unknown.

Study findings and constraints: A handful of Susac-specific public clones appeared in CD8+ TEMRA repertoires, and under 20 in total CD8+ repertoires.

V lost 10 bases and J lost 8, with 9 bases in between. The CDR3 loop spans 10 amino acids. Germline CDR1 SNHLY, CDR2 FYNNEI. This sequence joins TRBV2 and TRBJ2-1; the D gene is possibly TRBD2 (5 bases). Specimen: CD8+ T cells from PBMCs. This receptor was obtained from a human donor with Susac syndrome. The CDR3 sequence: CAILRDEQFF. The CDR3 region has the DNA TGTGCCATCTTGAGGGATGAGCAGTTCTTC.